The clone carrying this T cell receptor (beta chain) was observed a handful of times. TCRdb keeps only in-frame clones here, not all; method: immunoSEQ multiplex PCR. Of roughly 260,000 clones in the sample, 80% to 90% were seen once. The sample is drawn from a study of blood T cell repertoires in COVID-19. The V and J ends lost 9 bases and 6 bases, in that order; junction bases with no gene match: 7. The CDR3 has 13 amino acids. Participants spanned ages about 18 to 100 years and resided in roughly 22 US areas. The chain employs TRBV12-3 or TRBV12-4 and TRBJ2-7, with 11 bases fitting TRBD2. The sequence was collected from a woman aged 45-60 years who had recovered from COVID-19. The sequenced sample consisted of PBMCs or T cells enriched from blood (not recorded which). CDR3 sequence (DNA): TGTGCCAGTCGACTAGCGGGATACAGCGAGCAGTACTTC. The encoded protein is CASRLAGYSEQYF.